This T cell receptor delta chain was obtained from a study of gamma-delta chains in newborns, infants, children (dated by TCRdb to between 2018 and 2021). Notes on the research overall: In the study title, it is stated that polyclonal expansion of innate gammadelta T cells is driven by microbial exposure immediately after birth. How innate gammadelta T cell populations in human newborns were shaped by microbial exposure immediately after birth was investigated in the study.

Worth noting for this clone: No antigen is known for it. A clone one base away is much larger, so this may be a read error. This sample includes further DNA sequences coding for the same CDR3.

Sequencing relied on an Illumina MiSeq. For TCRdb, the public reads were processed anew by CATT, and duplicate DNA sequences were folded into one row. This sample gives thousands of delta-chain clones in total; about 1% of them show up just once. Of the sample, over 12% is held by the ten largest clones. The CDR3 runs 20 residues from the cysteine to the phenylalanine. Only CDR3 DNA is held: 60 bases, read in frame from base 1. The germline V gene provides CDR1 GEAIGNYY and CDR2 EKD. The source material was blood. The chain is encoded by TRDV2 joined to TRDJ3; TRDD3 might be the D gene, on 5 matching bases. This receptor was taken from a child who was a newborn, infant or young child, either healthy, febrile or measles-vaccinated (not recorded which). The bases are TGTGCCTGTGACACCGTTCCGGGGACTGCTGGCTCCTGGGACACCCGCCAGATGTTTTTC. Protein translation: CACDTVPGTAGSWDTRQMFF.